Listed below are T cell receptor beta chains from one sample, sequenced in a study of T cells in Graves' hyperthyroidism and ophthalmopathy. TCRdb re-called the multiplex PCR reads with MiXCR, one entry per CDR3 protein. The sample has 500,000 to 650,000 distinct CDR3 sequences, approximately 20% seen once. Sequenced: blood. The receptor set was obtained from a man aged 40-50 years with Graves' ophthalmopathy. CDR3s include the opening cysteine and the closing phenylalanine or tryptophan. Each record gives: clone size, D gene, J gene, V gene, CDR3 length, CDR3 protein, CDR3 DNA. D genes are given only for firm matches. Clone size, where shown, is once, few, many, or a class for clones that have expanded.

size: many; D: NA; J: TRBJ2-3; V: TRBV18; length: 14; CDR3: CASSLAYGTDTQYF; DNA: TGTGCCAGCTCACTAGCGTATGGCACAGATACGCAGTATTTT
size: few; D: NA; J: TRBJ2-5; V: TRBV6-1; length: 17; CDR3: CASRIDSAGRPRETQYF; DNA: TGTGCCAGCAGAATCGACTCGGCCGGTAGGCCGAGAGAGACCCAGTACTTC
size: few; D: NA; J: TRBJ2-7; V: TRBV7-9; length: 14; CDR3: CASSGLDSSYEQYF; DNA: TGTGCCAGCAGCGGATTGGACTCCTCCTACGAGCAGTACTTC
size: NA; D: NA; J: TRBJ2-7; V: TRBV20-1; length: 16; CDR3: CSAEGRGAFIGGEQYF; DNA: TGCAGTGCCGAGGGCCGGGGGGCGTTTATTGGTGGCGAGCAGTACTTC
size: NA; D: TRBD2; J: TRBJ2-1; V: TRBV6-2/TRBV6-3; length: 17; CDR3: CASSYWGLAGADNEQFF; DNA: TGTGCCAGCAGTTACTGGGGACTAGCGGGGGCCGACAATGAGCAGTTCTTC
size: many; D: TRBD2; J: TRBJ2-1; V: TRBV11-2; length: 18; CDR3: CASSLLAGGGVLYNEQFF; DNA: TGTGCCAGCAGCTTATTAGCGGGCGGGGGGGTCTTATACAATGAGCAGTTCTTC
size: many; D: NA; J: TRBJ2-1; V: TRBV28; length: 14; CDR3: CASSFQVPYNEQFF; DNA: TGTGCCAGCAGTTTTCAGGTGCCCTACAATGAGCAGTTCTTC
size: many; D: TRBD1; J: TRBJ2-1; V: TRBV7-2; length: 15; CDR3: CASSPRDRLGYEQFF; DNA: TGTGCCAGCAGCCCTCGGGACAGGTTAGGGTATGAGCAGTTCTTC
size: NA; D: NA; J: TRBJ2-2; V: TRBV5-1; length: 16; CDR3: CASSHPTGVGTGELFF; DNA: TGCGCCAGCAGCCACCCAACCGGGGTTGGCACCGGGGAGCTGTTTTTT
size: many; D: NA; J: TRBJ1-5; V: TRBV20-1; length: 17; CDR3: CSARKWGVRGGNQPQHF; DNA: TGCAGTGCTAGGAAGTGGGGGGTTCGTGGGGGGAATCAGCCCCAGCATTTT
size: NA; D: NA; J: TRBJ1-3; V: TRBV29-1; length: 14; CDR3: CSVQGTELGNTIYF; DNA: TGCAGCGTTCAAGGGACCGAACTTGGAAACACCATATATTTT
size: few; D: NA; J: TRBJ1-1; V: TRBV7-3; length: 13; CDR3: CASSLEMDSEAFF; DNA: TGTGCCAGCAGCTTAGAAATGGACTCTGAAGCTTTCTTT
size: NA; D: NA; J: TRBJ2-7; V: TRBV4-2; length: 13; CDR3: CASSSPGAYEQYF; DNA: TGTGCCAGCAGCTCCCCCGGGGCCTACGAGCAGTACTTC
size: NA; D: NA; J: TRBJ2-1; V: TRBV6-1; length: 15; CDR3: CASSKQNLRPHKQFF; DNA: TGTGCCAGCAGTAAACAGAATTTGAGGCCCCATAAGCAGTTCTTC
size: few; D: TRBD2; J: TRBJ2-7; V: TRBV20-1; length: 14; CDR3: CSAPDHGLAYEQYF; DNA: TGCAGTGCCCCTGACCATGGACTAGCCTACGAGCAGTACTTC
size: few; D: NA; J: TRBJ2-1; V: TRBV14; length: 14; CDR3: CASSQEKFYNEQFF; DNA: TGTGCCAGCAGCCAAGAAAAGTTCTACAATGAGCAGTTCTTC
size: NA; D: TRBD1; J: TRBJ1-1; V: TRBV4-1; length: 15; CDR3: CASSHGDRDGAEAFF; DNA: TGCGCCAGCAGCCATGGAGACAGGGATGGCGCTGAAGCTTTCTTT
size: once; D: NA; J: TRBJ2-5; V: TRBV19; length: 15; CDR3: CASSSGEGAQETQYF; DNA: TGTGCCAGTAGCTCAGGGGAGGGGGCCCAAGAGACCCAGTACTTC
size: many; D: TRBD2; J: TRBJ2-4; V: TRBV28; length: 13; CDR3: CASARTSGYIQYF; DNA: TGTGCCAGCGCTCGGACTAGCGGATACATTCAGTACTTC
size: few; D: NA; J: TRBJ2-2; V: TRBV27; length: 14; CDR3: CASSHGPNTGELFF; DNA: TGTGCCAGTTCGCACGGCCCGAACACCGGGGAGCTGTTTTTT
size: few; D: TRBD2; J: TRBJ2-1; V: TRBV29-1; length: 15; CDR3: CSVDQRGGSYNEQFF; DNA: TGCAGCGTTGATCAGCGGGGGGGATCCTACAATGAGCAGTTCTTC
size: many; D: NA; J: TRBJ2-1; V: TRBV7-2; length: 13; CDR3: CASSLGRSVEQFF; DNA: TGTGCCAGCAGCTTAGGCAGATCTGTCGAGCAGTTCTTC
size: many; D: NA; J: TRBJ2-3; V: TRBV7-9; length: 19; CDR3: CASSFRGSMVASSTDTQYF; DNA: TGTGCCAGCAGCTTTAGGGGGTCCATGGTTGCGTCCAGCACAGATACGCAGTATTTT
size: many; D: NA; J: TRBJ1-1; V: TRBV7-9; length: 14; CDR3: CASSSARRHTEAFF; DNA: TGTGCCAGCAGCTCCGCCCGCAGACACACTGAAGCTTTCTTT
size: few; D: NA; J: TRBJ2-3; V: TRBV5-1; length: 16; CDR3: CASSLDARGRTDTQYF; DNA: TGCGCCAGCAGCTTGGATGCGCGGGGCCGCACAGATACGCAGTATTTT
size: NA; D: NA; J: TRBJ2-5; V: TRBV5-6; length: 15; CDR3: CASSLAGLIRETQYF; DNA: TGTGCCAGCAGCTTGGCCGGACTAATTCGGGAGACCCAGTACTTC
size: few; D: TRBD2; J: TRBJ2-2; V: TRBV20-1; length: 15; CDR3: CSASLLAGAGGELFF; DNA: TGCAGTGCTAGCCTACTAGCGGGAGCAGGCGGGGAGCTGTTTTTT
size: NA; D: NA; J: TRBJ2-3; V: TRBV15; length: 15; CDR3: CATSRGRMVGDTQYF; DNA: TGTGCCACCAGCAGAGGACGGATGGTGGGAGATACGCAGTATTTT
size: NA; D: TRBD2; J: TRBJ2-1; V: TRBV6-2/TRBV6-3; length: 13; CDR3: CASRNSGSNEQFF; DNA: TGTGCCAGCAGAAATAGCGGGAGCAATGAGCAGTTCTTC
size: NA; D: TRBD2; J: TRBJ2-7; V: TRBV7-9; length: 15; CDR3: CASSTQTSGINEQYF; DNA: TGTGCCAGCAGCACACAAACTAGCGGGATAAACGAGCAGTACTTC
size: NA; D: NA; J: TRBJ1-5; V: TRBV7-3; length: 13; CDR3: CASRPKNNQPQHF; DNA: TGTGCCAGCAGACCAAAAAATAATCAGCCCCAGCATTTT
size: few; D: TRBD2; J: TRBJ2-5; V: TRBV30; length: 15; CDR3: CAWKLSGRAAETQYF; DNA: TGTGCCTGGAAGTTGAGCGGGAGGGCCGCAGAGACCCAGTACTTC
size: many; D: TRBD1; J: TRBJ2-2; V: TRBV7-3; length: 15; CDR3: CASSPGQARTGELFF; DNA: TGTGCCAGCAGCCCGGGACAGGCGCGCACCGGGGAGCTGTTTTTT
size: few; D: NA; J: TRBJ2-6; V: TRBV2; length: 17; CDR3: CATDPGGSTSGANVLTF; DNA: TGTGCCACCGACCCTGGGGGCTCTACCTCTGGGGCCAACGTCCTGACTTTC
size: few; D: TRBD1; J: TRBJ2-2; V: TRBV7-9; length: 15; CDR3: CASSFAGGGPGELFF; DNA: TGTGCCAGCAGCTTTGCAGGGGGCGGTCCCGGGGAGCTGTTTTTT
size: NA; D: NA; J: TRBJ2-1; V: TRBV7-2; length: 15; CDR3: CASSLGGGPDNEQFF; DNA: TGTGCCAGCAGCTTGGGGGGAGGACCCGACAATGAGCAGTTCTTC
size: NA; D: NA; J: TRBJ2-3; V: TRBV5-1; length: 13; CDR3: CASSLHTDPVQYF; DNA: TGCGCCAGCAGCTTACACACCGATCCTGTACAGTATTTT
size: NA; D: NA; J: TRBJ2-7; V: TRBV20-1; length: 13; CDR3: CSARTRGNYEQYF; DNA: TGCAGTGCCCGAACCCGGGGCAACTACGAGCAGTACTTC
size: NA; D: TRBD2; J: TRBJ2-7; V: TRBV9; length: 16; CDR3: CASSPQGGAFSYEQYF; DNA: TGTGCCAGCAGCCCCCAGGGAGGGGCATTCTCCTACGAGCAGTACTTC
size: NA; D: TRBD2; J: TRBJ2-1; V: TRBV6-1; length: 16; CDR3: CASRTGTSGGYNEQFF; DNA: TGTGCCAGCAGAACAGGGACTAGCGGGGGATACAATGAGCAGTTCTTC
size: many; D: TRBD1; J: TRBJ1-2; V: TRBV5-1; length: 15; CDR3: CASSMGQPGGYGYTF; DNA: TGCGCCAGCAGCATGGGACAGCCGGGAGGCTATGGCTACACCTTC